These T cell receptor beta chains were read from a single sample in a study of Graves' ophthalmopathy and Graves' hyperthyroidism. TCRdb used MiXCR to reprocess the multiplex PCR reads, holding one entry per CDR3 protein. The profile shows 650,000 to 900,000 distinct CDR3 sequences, 40% of them singletons. The sequenced sample consisted of peripheral blood. All receptors derive from an adult man with Graves' ophthalmopathy. The conserved cysteine and the conserved F or W are not part of the CDR3 here. The D gene is left open where the match is weak.

D | J | V | CDR3
TRBD1 | TRBJ2-5 | TRBV6-6 | ASNDRVSETQY
TRBD2 | TRBJ2-2 | TRBV6-4 | ASSPTSGSGGELF
NA | TRBJ1-5 | TRBV24-1 | ATSRDNEH
NA | TRBJ1-2 | TRBV9 | ASSVEARGNYGYT
TRBD2 | TRBJ2-5 | TRBV7-2 | ASSLAFGGGFRQETQY
NA | TRBJ1-2 | TRBV9 | ASSGSSSGLHGYT
TRBD1 | TRBJ2-3 | TRBV2 | ASSRKRPGQGPDTQY
NA | TRBJ2-2 | TRBV2 | ASSEDGELF
NA | TRBJ1-1 | TRBV7-9 | ASSLGFRGGAF
NA | TRBJ2-7 | TRBV29-1 | SVESRRHEQY
NA | TRBJ1-5 | TRBV20-1 | SVSWAPQNQPQH
TRBD2 | TRBJ2-2 | TRBV7-9 | ASSRSGRGDGELF
NA | TRBJ1-2 | TRBV2 | ASSRVGGGDYGYT
TRBD2 | TRBJ2-2 | TRBV9 | ASSVGSLADTGELF
NA | TRBJ1-4 | TRBV11-1 | ASSPRGADEKLF
TRBD1 | TRBJ1-4 | TRBV10-3 | ASKTGTATNEKLF
TRBD2 | TRBJ2-5 | TRBV10-3 | AINREAQY
NA | TRBJ2-5 | TRBV9 | ASSKSPRETQY
NA | TRBJ1-1 | TRBV20-1 | SARLHGGFDTEAF
NA | TRBJ2-5 | TRBV7-8 | ASSLEMSAETQY
TRBD1 | TRBJ1-5 | TRBV20-1 | SAGDREKPQH
NA | TRBJ1-3 | TRBV14 | ASRTGLSGNTIY
NA | TRBJ2-5 | TRBV20-1 | SALWETQY
NA | TRBJ2-2 | TRBV29-1 | SVDAGDAGELF
NA | TRBJ1-6 | TRBV25-1 | ASSEWGGSPLH
TRBD1 | TRBJ1-6 | TRBV15 | TTSAAPGQRNSPLH
TRBD2 | TRBJ2-7 | TRBV7-2 | ASSWRSSGMGEQY
TRBD1 | TRBJ2-5 | TRBV12-3/TRBV12-4 | ASSLGTGGGSEETQY
NA | TRBJ1-4 | TRBV7-6 | ASSFSQGFNEKLF
NA | TRBJ1-2 | TRBV7-9 | ASSQEYVGGINGYT
NA | TRBJ2-3 | TRBV29-1 | SVEPQAGTDTQY
NA | TRBJ1-4 | TRBV2 | SARDARGANEKLF
NA | TRBJ2-7 | TRBV7-2 | ASSPTGTPPGEQY
NA | TRBJ2-5 | TRBV19 | ASSKQGFETQY
NA | TRBJ1-3 | TRBV2 | ASRQGSGNTIY
NA | TRBJ2-1 | TRBV11-2 | ASSQRQRRTSYNEQF
NA | TRBJ2-7 | TRBV2 | ASTPSYEQY
NA | TRBJ1-5 | TRBV20-1 | SARGFDVPQH
NA | TRBJ1-3 | TRBV9 | ASSAGRGGTIY
TRBD2 | TRBJ2-7 | TRBV29-1 | SVLGTSGNPSYEQY
NA | TRBJ2-5 | TRBV12-3/TRBV12-4 | ASSSGRVQETQY
NA | TRBJ1-1 | TRBV7-3 | ASSLTRQQNTEAF
TRBD1 | TRBJ1-5 | TRBV15 | ATSSPGQGSQPQH
TRBD1 | TRBJ1-2 | TRBV6-2/TRBV6-3 | ASSYSGTGGRGYT
NA | TRBJ1-5 | TRBV20-1 | SARDQDKTQH
TRBD2 | TRBJ2-7 | TRBV7-9 | ASSQGGGKTYEQY
NA | TRBJ2-3 | TRBV7-9 | ASSLLGSNRPFPDTQY
NA | TRBJ1-4 | TRBV2 | ASRETPEVGEKLF
NA | TRBJ1-1 | TRBV12-3/TRBV12-4 | ASSWETVEAF
TRBD1 | TRBJ2-7 | TRBV25-1 | ASSFPTGGLFRIYEQY
TRBD2 | TRBJ2-5 | TRBV7-2 | ASSKGLAGPETQY